This T cell receptor beta chain comes out of a study of technical replicates of blood from a handful of donors. The table came from immunoSEQ multiplex PCR; TCRdb's copy has only in-frame clones and leaves some out. This sample has more than 65,000 clones, with 90% to 95% found just once. The source of this sequence is a human donor in good health. Some clones in this sample may be carry-over from other donors' samples. Sequences were obtained from T cells isolated from PBMCs.

DNA for the CDR3: TGTGCCAGCGGTTTGACAGTAGACTACGAGCAGTACTTC. Translated: CASGLTVDYEQYF. V gene TRBV11-3 combines with J gene TRBJ2-7; perhaps TRBD1 as D (5 bases). The CDR3 is 13 residues long. Germline V gene lookup returns CDR1 SGHNT and CDR2 YENEEA. The V end lost 8 bases, the J end lost 3 bases, and 14 bases lay between the germline ends.